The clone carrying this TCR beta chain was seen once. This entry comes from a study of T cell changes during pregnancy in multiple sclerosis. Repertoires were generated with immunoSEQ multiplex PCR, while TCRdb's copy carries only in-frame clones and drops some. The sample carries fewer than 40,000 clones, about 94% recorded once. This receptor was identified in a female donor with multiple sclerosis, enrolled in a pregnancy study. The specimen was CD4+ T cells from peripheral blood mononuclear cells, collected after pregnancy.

CDR3 amino acids: CAIRDSFTYGYTF. The DNA of the CDR3 is TGTGCCATCAGGGACAGCTTCACCTATGGCTACACCTTC. This sequence joins TRBV10-3 and TRBJ1-2; a possible D gene is TRBD1 (6 bases). Germline CDR1 ENHRY, CDR2 SYGVKD. V dropped 6 bases and J dropped 4 bases, with 12 bases sitting between them. This CDR3 is 13 amino acids long.